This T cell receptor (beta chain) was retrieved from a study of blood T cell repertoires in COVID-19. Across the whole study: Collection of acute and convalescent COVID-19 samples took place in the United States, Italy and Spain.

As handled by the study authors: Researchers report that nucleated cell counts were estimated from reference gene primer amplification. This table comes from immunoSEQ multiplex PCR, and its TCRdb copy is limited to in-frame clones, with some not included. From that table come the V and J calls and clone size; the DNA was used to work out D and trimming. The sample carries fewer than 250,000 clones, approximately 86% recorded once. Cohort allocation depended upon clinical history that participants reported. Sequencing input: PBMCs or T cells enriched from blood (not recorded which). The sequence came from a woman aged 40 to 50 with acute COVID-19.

This chain's CDR3 is CASSERTATGNEQFF. As DNA, the CDR3 is TGTGCCAGCAGTGAAAGAACAGCGACAGGCAATGAGCAGTTCTTC. This chain uses TRBV2 with TRBJ2-1, with a possible D match to TRBD1 (6 bases). This CDR3 region has 15 residues. Trimming left V 2 bases short and J 6 bases short, with 14 bases between. Per the germline V gene, CDR1 is SNHLY and CDR2 is FYNNEI.